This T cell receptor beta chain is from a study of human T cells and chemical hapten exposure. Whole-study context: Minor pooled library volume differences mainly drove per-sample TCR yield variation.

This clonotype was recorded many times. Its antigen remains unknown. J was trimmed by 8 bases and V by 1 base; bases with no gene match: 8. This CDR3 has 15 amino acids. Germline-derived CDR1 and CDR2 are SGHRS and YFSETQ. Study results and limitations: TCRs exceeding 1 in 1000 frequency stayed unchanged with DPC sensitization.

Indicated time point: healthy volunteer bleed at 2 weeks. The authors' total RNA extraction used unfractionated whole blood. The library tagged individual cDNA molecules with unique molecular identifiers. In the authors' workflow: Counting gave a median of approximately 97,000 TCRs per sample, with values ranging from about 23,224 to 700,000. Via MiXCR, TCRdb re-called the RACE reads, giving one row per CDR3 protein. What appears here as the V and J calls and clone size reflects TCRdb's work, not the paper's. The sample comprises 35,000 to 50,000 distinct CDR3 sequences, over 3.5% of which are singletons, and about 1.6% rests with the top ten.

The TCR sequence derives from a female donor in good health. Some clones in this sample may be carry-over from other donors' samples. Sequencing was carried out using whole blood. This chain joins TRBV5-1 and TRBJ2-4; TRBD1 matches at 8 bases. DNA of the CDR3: TGCGCCAGCAGCTTGTTCCAGGGGGCGAGGGACATTCAGTACTTC. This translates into CASSLFQGARDIQYF.